This T cell receptor (beta chain) comes out of a study of shared clonotypes between healthy human individuals. Looking at the study overall: The cohort comprised a couple of women and a few men. Their ages spanned 18 to 49 years. Each donor contributed plates that comprised three CD4 naive, three CD4 memory, two CD8 naive and one CD8 memory.

The table came from immunoSEQ multiplex PCR; TCRdb's copy has only in-frame clones and leaves some out. The table includes 2 million to 2.5 million clones, around 95% detected once. Study-wide findings and caveats: For sorted subsets, rarefaction showed incomplete sequencing despite large depth.

Details on this clone: The antigen is undetermined.

This receptor was identified in a man between 18 and 35 years old in good health. Input material: naive CD4+ T cells sorted from blood. Documented subset: CD45RA+ positively selected.

CDR3 in DNA: TGTGCCGGAAATGGAAATGCCTATAATTCACCCCTCCACTTT. It codes for CAGNGNAYNSPLHF. This rearrangement joins TRBV30 to TRBJ1-6; D remains ambiguous. CDR1 GTSNPN and CDR2 SVGIG come from the germline V gene (reference sequence). Trimming pared 8 bases from V and 2 bases from J, leaving 13 bases between. This CDR3 spans 14 amino acids.